One TCR beta chain is described in this entry. The data stem from a study of T cell changes during pregnancy in multiple sclerosis. The method was immunoSEQ multiplex PCR; TCRdb's version includes in-frame clones alone and lacks a portion of them. Of about 40,000 clones in the sample, roughly 94% were seen once. V was clipped by 4 bases and J by 2 bases; unmatched bases: 1. Germline-derived CDR1 and CDR2 are MNHEY and SVGAGI. The CDR3 loop spans 13 amino acids. The receptor's source is a female donor with multiple sclerosis, enrolled in a pregnancy study. The sample here was peripheral blood, taken in the third trimester of pregnancy. This chain uses TRBV6-5 with TRBJ1-2; 7 nucleotides align to TRBD1. CDR3 nucleotide sequence: TGTGCCAGCAGTTGGGACAGCAACTATGGCTACACCTTC. It encodes CASSWDSNYGYTF.